Below, one T cell receptor beta chain is given with its context. Its target is unknown. This record comes from a study of STAT5B mutations in CD4+ large granular lymphocyte leukemia. General study points: 8/27 top patient clones versus 2/35 control clones were TRBV06-family. No patients shared main leukemic clonotypes, though about 25% appeared at low frequency elsewhere.

Only in-frame clones appear in the TCRdb table, and some are missing; sequencing was by immunoSEQ multiplex PCR. The table records 30,000 to 40,000 clones, 69% of them present only once. Germline assignment: CDR1 SNHLY and CDR2 FYNNEI. The CDR3 covers 16 residues. The V and J ends lost 7 bases and 4 bases, in that order; junction bases with no gene match: 7. This TCR came from a human donor in good health. Material for sequencing was CD4+ T cells from blood buffy coats. The V call is TRBV2, the J call TRBJ2-6; 10 nucleotides match TRBD1. The CDR3 spells CASIRQGASGANVLTF. Here the CDR3 DNA reads TGTGCCAGCATTAGACAGGGGGCTTCGGGGGCCAACGTCCTGACTTTC.